Below, 13 T cell receptor beta chains from the same sample are listed, as sequenced in a study of cytomegalovirus exposure and HLA in healthy donors. Amplification used 60 Vbeta primers and 13 Jbeta primers. Profiling relied on immunoSEQ multiplex PCR, and the TCRdb table lists in-frame clones only, not all of them. In the table there are 85,000 to 100,000 clones, 55% to 75% of which are singletons. Specimen: PBMCs. The receptors were sampled from a man in his 60s in good health and CMV-seronegative.

The genes are TRBV5-1 and TRBJ1-4; 7 bases fit TRBD1. V lost 2 bases to trimming and J lost 4 bases; unmatched junction nucleotides: 8. From germline, CDR1 is SGHRS and CDR2 YFSETQ. The CDR3 spans 16 residues. The CDR3 reads CASSLSGTVINEKLFF. The CDR3 DNA reads as TGCGCCAGCAGCTTATCCGGGACAGTGATTAATGAAAAACTGTTTTTT. Full variable domain (outside the CDR3, taken from reference TRBV5-1 and TRBJ1-4): KAGVTQTPRYLIKTRGQQVTLSCSPISGHRSVSWYQQTPGQGLQFLFEYFSETQRNKGNFPGRFSGRQFSNSRSEMNVSTLELGDSALYLCASSLSGTVINEKLFFGSGTQLSVL.

The gene calls are TRBV4-2 and TRBJ2-1, with TRBD2 identical over 9 bases. The J segment lost 15 bases and the V segment lost 0 bases, leaving 15 bases of the junction unmatched. CDR1 and CDR2 from the germline V gene are LGHNA and YNFKEQ. The CDR3 has 16 residues. CDR3: CASSQEASGALSELFF. CDR3 nucleotides: TGTGCCAGCAGCCAAGAGGCTAGCGGGGCCCTCAGTGAACTGTTCTTC.

The rearrangement joins TRBV19 to TRBJ2-2, with D tentatively TRBD1 (6 bases). This CDR3 has 13 amino acids. Germline values: CDR1 LNHDA, CDR2 SQIVND (reference sequence). V lost 9 bases and J 7 bases, leaving 15 bases between the germline ends. The chain's CDR3 is CASFQGGHGELFF. Written as DNA, the CDR3 is TGTGCCAGCTTCCAAGGGGGACACGGGGAGCTGTTTTTT.

V gene TRBV5-5 combines with J gene TRBJ2-7, with D tentatively TRBD1 (5 bases). CDR1 is SGHKS, CDR2 YYEKEE, per germline (reference sequence). The length of the CDR3 is 14 residues. Trimming stripped 4 bases from V and 3 bases from J, with 14 bases between. CDR3 in amino acids: CASSPRAGIYEQYF. For the CDR3, the DNA is TGTGCCAGCAGCCCAAGGGCAGGGATCTACGAGCAGTACTTC. The complete variable domain, with remaining parts taken from reference TRBV5-5 and TRBJ2-7, reads DAGVTQSPTHLIKTRGQQVTLRCSPISGHKSVSWYQQVLGQGPQFIFQYYEKEERGRGNFPDRFSARQFPNYSSELNVNALLLGDSALYLCASSPRAGIYEQYFGPGTRLTVT.

In nucleotides, the CDR3 is TGTGCAGCCCGGACAGCTAATCAGCCCCAGCATTTT. This gives the protein CAARTANQPQHF. The chain carries TRBV28 and TRBJ1-5; the D gene is possibly TRBD1 (6 bases). CDR1 and CDR2 from the germline V gene are MDHEN and SYDVKM. The CDR3 is 12 amino acids. The full variable domain, its missing parts supplied by reference TRBV28 and TRBJ1-5, is DVKVTQSSRYLVKRTGEKVFLECVQDMDHENMFWYRQDPGLGLRLIYFSYDVKMKEKGDIPEGYSVSREKKERFSLILESASTNQTSMYLCAARTANQPQHFGDGTRLSIL.

The V gene is TRBV10-3, the J gene TRBJ2-2, with 9 bases lining up with TRBD2. After removal of 11 bases from V and 6 bases from J, the junction contained 7 bases not matched to a gene. The CDR3 length is 13 residues. Per germline, CDR1 ENHRY and CDR2 SYGVKD. The chain's CDR3 is CASTSGNAGELFF. The CDR3 bases are TGTGCCTCGACTAGCGGAAACGCCGGGGAGCTGTTTTTT.

This clone occurred a few times. The chain joins TRBV6-4 to TRBJ1-5; D is unclear. This CDR3 region has 14 residues. Germline CDR1 reads MRHNA; CDR2 reads SNTAGT. Deletions cut 6 bases from V and 0 bases from J, with 9 bases between. This chain's CDR3 is CASSETVSNQPQHF. The CDR3 nucleotides read TGTGCCAGCAGCGAAACAGTTAGCAATCAGCCCCAGCATTTT.

This chain links TRBV6-4 with TRBJ2-1, with TRBD2 matching over 11 bases. CDR3 length equals 15 residues. CDR1 and CDR2 from the germline V gene are MRHNA and SNTAGT. The V gene end was trimmed by 6 bases and the J gene end by 6 bases; junction bases not matched to a gene: 7. In DNA, the CDR3 is TGTGCCAGCAGCCCACTAGCGGGAGCGGGCAATGAGCAGTTCTTC. Translation: CASSPLAGAGNEQFF.

Only one count was recorded for this clone. The gene calls are TRBV5-1 and TRBJ2-7; 7 nucleotides align to TRBD1. J gave up 4 bases and V 3 bases, and 7 bases lay outside the gene matches. Germline CDR1 and CDR2: SGHRS and YFSETQ. CDR3 length: 14 residues. CDR3 bases: TGCGCCAGCAGCTCAAGACAGGGAAGGTACGAGCAGTACTTC. It is translated as CASSSRQGRYEQYF.

In this sample, this clone turned up a few times. This chain joins TRBV28 and TRBJ2-5; 9 bases are shared with TRBD2. This CDR3 is 14 amino acids long. The junction had 6 bases not matched to a gene; V was cut back by 8 bases and J by 2 bases. The germline gives CDR1 MDHEN, CDR2 SYDVKM. CDR3 loop: CASLVAGGQETQYF. CDR3 DNA: TGTGCCAGCCTTGTCGCGGGGGGGCAAGAGACCCAGTACTTC.

The chain recombines TRBV7-9 with TRBJ2-3; 8 bases align to TRBD1. The CDR3 is 18 residues long. J gave up 1 base and V 4 bases, and 13 bases lay outside the gene matches. Germline CDR1 SEHNR, CDR2 FQNEAQ (reference sequence). CDR3 in amino acids: CASSYDPSDRDGTDTQYF. The CDR3 bases are TGTGCCAGCAGCTATGACCCATCGGACAGGGATGGCACAGATACGCAGTATTTT.

The chain employs TRBV13 and TRBJ1-2; D is possibly TRBD1 (6 bases). V was trimmed by 5 bases and J by 4 bases, leaving 14 bases between them. Germline-derived CDR1 and CDR2 are PRHDT and FYEKMQ (reference sequence). The CDR3 contains 14 residues. The CDR3 DNA is TGTGCCAGCAGCCAGGACAGAGCCTTCTATGGCTACACCTTC. Protein: CASSQDRAFYGYTF.

The rearrangement joins TRBV30 to TRBJ1-1, with 10 bases that match TRBD1. The V segment lost 0 bases and the J segment 7 bases; nucleotides outside the gene matches: 5. Germline CDR1 and CDR2: GTSNPN and SVGIG (reference sequence). The CDR3 runs 14 residues. The CDR3 nucleotides read TGTGCCTGGAGTGTAGGACAGGGGGTCGGTGAAGCTTTCTTT. Protein: CAWSVGQGVGEAFF. Drawing the rest from reference TRBV30 and TRBJ1-1, the complete variable domain is SQTIHQWPATLVQPVGSPLSLECTVEGTSNPNLYWYRQAAGRGLQLLFYSVGIGQISSEVPQNLSASRPQDRQFILSSKKLLLSDSGFYLCAWSVGQGVGEAFFGQGTRLTVV.